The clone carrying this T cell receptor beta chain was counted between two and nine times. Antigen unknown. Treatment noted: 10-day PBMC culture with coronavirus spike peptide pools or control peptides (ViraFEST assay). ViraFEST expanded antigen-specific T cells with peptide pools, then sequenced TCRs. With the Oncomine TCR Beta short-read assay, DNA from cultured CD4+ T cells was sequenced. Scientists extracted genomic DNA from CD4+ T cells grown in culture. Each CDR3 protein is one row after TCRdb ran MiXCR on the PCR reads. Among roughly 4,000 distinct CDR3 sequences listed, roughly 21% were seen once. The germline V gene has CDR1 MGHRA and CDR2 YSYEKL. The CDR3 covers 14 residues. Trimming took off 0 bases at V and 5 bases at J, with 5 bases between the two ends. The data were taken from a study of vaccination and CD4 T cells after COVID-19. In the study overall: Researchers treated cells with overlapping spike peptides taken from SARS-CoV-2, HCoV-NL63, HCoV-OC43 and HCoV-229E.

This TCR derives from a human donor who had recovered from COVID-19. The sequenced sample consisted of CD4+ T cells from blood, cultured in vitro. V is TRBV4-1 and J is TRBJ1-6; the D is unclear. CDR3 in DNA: TGCGCCAGCAGCCAAGATCGTAATAATTCACCCCTCCACTTT. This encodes CASSQDRNNSPLHF.